This T cell receptor (beta chain) was recovered during a study of glioma-infiltrating T cells after dendritic cell vaccination. This clone turned up a few times. The CDR3 is 16 amino acids. CDR1 and CDR2 (germline): ENHRY, SYGVKD. J gave up 0 bases and V 10 bases, and 12 bases lay outside the gene matches. Patients had residual fresh-frozen tumor tissue and more than two years of survival data. All glioblastoma patients lacked an isocitrate dehydrogenase mutation. Amplification used 60 V beta primers and 13 J beta primers. Produced via immunoSEQ multiplex PCR; TCRdb's table is partial and in-frame only. This table holds about 64,000 clones, roughly four fifths found once.

The receptor comes from a human donor with glioblastoma. The gene calls are TRBV10-3 and TRBJ2-7; 10 bases fit TRBD2. Sample: blood, taken before dendritic cell vaccination. As DNA, the CDR3 is TGTGCCACACGCGGGATACGGACTAGCGGCTCCTACGAGCAGTACTTC. Amino acids: CATRGIRTSGSYEQYF.